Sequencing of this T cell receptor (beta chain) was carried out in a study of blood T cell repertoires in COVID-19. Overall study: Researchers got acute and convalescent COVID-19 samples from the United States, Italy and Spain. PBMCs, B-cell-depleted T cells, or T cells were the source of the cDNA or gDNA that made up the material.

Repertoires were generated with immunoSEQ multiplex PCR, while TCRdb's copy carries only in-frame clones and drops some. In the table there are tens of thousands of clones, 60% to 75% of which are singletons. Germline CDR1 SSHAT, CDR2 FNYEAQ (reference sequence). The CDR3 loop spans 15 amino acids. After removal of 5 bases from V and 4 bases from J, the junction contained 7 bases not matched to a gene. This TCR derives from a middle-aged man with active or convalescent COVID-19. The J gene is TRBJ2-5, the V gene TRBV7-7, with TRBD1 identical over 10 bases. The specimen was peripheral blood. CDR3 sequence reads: CASSVGQGSSETQYF. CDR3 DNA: TGTGCCAGCAGCGTGGGACAGGGGTCGTCAGAGACCCAGTACTTC.